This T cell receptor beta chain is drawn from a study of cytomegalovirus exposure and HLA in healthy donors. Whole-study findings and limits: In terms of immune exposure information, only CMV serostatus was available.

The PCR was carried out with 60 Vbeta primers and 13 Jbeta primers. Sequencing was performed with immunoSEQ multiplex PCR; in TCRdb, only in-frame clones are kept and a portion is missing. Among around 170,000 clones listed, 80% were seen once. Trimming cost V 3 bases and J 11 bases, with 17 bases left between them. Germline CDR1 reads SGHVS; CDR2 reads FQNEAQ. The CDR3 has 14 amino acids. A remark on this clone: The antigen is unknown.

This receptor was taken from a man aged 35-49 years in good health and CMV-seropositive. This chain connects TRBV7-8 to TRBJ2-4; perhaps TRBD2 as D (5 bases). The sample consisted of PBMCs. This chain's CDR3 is CASSLDLGEGLQYF. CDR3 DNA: TGTGCCAGCAGCTTGGATCTCGGGGAAGGCCTTCAGTACTTC. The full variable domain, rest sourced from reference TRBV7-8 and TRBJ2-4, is GAGVSQSPRYKVAKRGQDVALRCDPISGHVSLFWYQQALGQGPEFLTYFQNEAQLDKSGLPSDRFFAERPEGSVSTLKIQRTQQEDSAVYLCASSLDLGEGLQYFGAGTRLSVL.